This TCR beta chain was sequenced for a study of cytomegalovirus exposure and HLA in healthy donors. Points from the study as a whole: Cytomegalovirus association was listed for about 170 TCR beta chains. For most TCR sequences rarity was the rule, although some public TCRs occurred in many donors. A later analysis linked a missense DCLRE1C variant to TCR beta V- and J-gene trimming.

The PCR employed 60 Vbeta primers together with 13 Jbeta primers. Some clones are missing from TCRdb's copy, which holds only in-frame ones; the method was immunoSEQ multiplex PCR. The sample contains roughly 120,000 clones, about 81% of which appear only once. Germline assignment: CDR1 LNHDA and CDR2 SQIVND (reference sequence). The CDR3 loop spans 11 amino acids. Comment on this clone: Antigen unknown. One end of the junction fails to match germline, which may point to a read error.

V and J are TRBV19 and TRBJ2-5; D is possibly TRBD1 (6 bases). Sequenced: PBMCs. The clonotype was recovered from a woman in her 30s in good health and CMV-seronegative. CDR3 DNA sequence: TGTGCCAGTAGTACACATACAGGGTTTAACTTC. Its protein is CASSTHTGFNF.